The 25 T cell receptor beta chains in this list originate from one sample, sequenced in a study of siplizumab effects on memory and regulatory T cells. Some clones are missing from TCRdb's copy, which holds only in-frame ones; the method was immunoSEQ multiplex PCR. The sample includes some 88,000 clones, about nine tenths seen only once; the top ten take roughly 14%. The sample was CD4+ T cells sorted from blood. The receptor source for this set is a human donor in good health.

The chain joins TRBV5-8 to TRBJ1-1; tentative D call: TRBD1 (6 bases). Germline V lookup: CDR1 SGHTS, CDR2 YDEGEE. Trimming removed 4 bases from V and 7 bases from J, with 17 bases in between. This CDR3 is 14 amino acids long. Here the CDR3 DNA reads TGTGCCAGCAGCCGACGGACAGACTCGGGTGAAGCTTTCTTT. This translates into CASSRRTDSGEAFF.

J is TRBJ2-1 and V is TRBV7-3; 8 nucleotides match TRBD1. The V gene end was trimmed by 0 bases and the J gene end by 7 bases; junction bases not matched to a gene: 8. Germline V gives CDR1 SGHTA, CDR2 FQGTGA. The CDR3 covers 16 residues. CDR3 bases: TGTGCCAGCAGCTTAACCCTACGGACAGGGAAAAATGAGCAGTTCTTC. It is translated as CASSLTLRTGKNEQFF.

The chain combines TRBV29-1 with TRBJ2-4; D ambiguous. The CDR3 has 13 amino acids. V shed 4 bases and J shed 1 base, with 8 bases lying between them. Per germline, CDR1 SQVTM and CDR2 ANQGSEA. This CDR3 reads CSVGVGAKNIQYF. The CDR3 nucleotides are TGCAGCGTTGGTGTGGGTGCCAAAAACATTCAGTACTTC. Full variable domain (rest looked up from reference TRBV29-1 and TRBJ2-4): SAVISQKPSRDICQRGTSLTIQCQVDSQVTMMFWYRQQPGQSLTLIATANQGSEATYESGFVIDKFPISRPNLTFSTLTVSNMSPEDSSIYLCSVGVGAKNIQYFGAGTRLSVL.

The chain uses TRBV7-3 and TRBJ2-5; 7 nucleotides agree with TRBD1. V lost 5 bases to trimming and J lost 3 bases; unmatched junction nucleotides: 9. CDR1 is SGHTA and CDR2 is FQGTGA in the germline V gene. The CDR3 covers 15 residues. For the CDR3, the DNA is TGTGCCAGCAGCAAATCAGGGACAGAAGAAGAGACCCAGTACTTC. It is translated as CASSKSGTEEETQYF. The whole variable domain, filled in from reference TRBV7-3 and TRBJ2-5, reads GAGVSQTPSNKVTEKGKYVELRCDPISGHTALYWYRQSLGQGPEFLIYFQGTGAADDSGLPNDRFFAVRPEGSVSTLKIQRTERGDSAVYLCASSKSGTEEETQYFGPGTRLLVL.

On this clone: The sample carries other DNA sequences with the same CDR3. The J gene is TRBJ2-7, the V gene TRBV9; unclear D gene. The ends were cut back, 4 bases at V and 3 bases at J, with 14 bases in the middle. Germline V gene data show CDR1 as SGDLS and CDR2 as YYNGEE. The CDR3 is 14 amino acids. The CDR3 sequence is CASSSSPTDYEQYF. Written as DNA, the CDR3 is TGTGCCAGCAGCTCCTCTCCCACGGACTACGAGCAGTACTTC.

This chain joins TRBV6-5 and TRBJ2-7; D is uncertain. Germline CDR1 and CDR2: MNHEY and SVGAGI. The CDR3 length is 13 residues. Trimming pared 6 bases from V and 3 bases from J, leaving 12 bases between. The CDR3 protein is CASSRSRSYEQYF. DNA of the CDR3: TGTGCCAGCAGCCGGTCTCGGAGCTACGAGCAGTACTTC.

V is TRBV13 and J is TRBJ2-1, with D perhaps TRBD2 (5 bases). This CDR3 spans 17 amino acids. The germline gives CDR1 PRHDT, CDR2 FYEKMQ (reference sequence). V lost 5 bases to trimming and J lost 0 bases, with 17 bases between them. The CDR3 nucleotides read TGTGCCAGCAGCCGAGGGTTTGGGCAAAGCTCCTACAATGAGCAGTTCTTC. This encodes CASSRGFGQSSYNEQFF.

This chain joins TRBV7-3 and TRBJ2-2; weak D call: TRBD1 (5 bases). V was cut by 0 bases and J by 1 base, with 6 bases left in between. The CDR3 length is 15 residues. Germline-derived CDR1 and CDR2 are SGHTA and FQGTGA. In DNA form, the CDR3 reads TGTGCCAGCAGCTTAACCCAGGGGAACACCGGGGAGCTGTTTTTT. It codes for CASSLTQGNTGELFF.

The CDR3 loop is CASSGAHGRNTIYF. CDR3 nucleotide sequence: TGTGCCAGCAGCGGGGCCCACGGCCGAAACACCATATATTTT. The J gene is TRBJ1-3, the V gene TRBV11-2; the D gene is possibly TRBD1 (5 bases). Germline CDR1 and CDR2: SGHAT and FQNNGV. The V end was cut by 5 bases, the J end by 5 bases, with 13 bases between. The length of the CDR3 is 14 residues.

The CDR3 DNA reads as TGTGCCAGCAGCCCCACAGGGGGAGGTTACGAGCAGTACTTC. Protein product: CASSPTGGGYEQYF. V is TRBV7-9 and J is TRBJ2-5; 8 bases line up with TRBD1. Near its end, the DNA agrees better with TRBJ2-7, so the J call may be wrong. The germline gives CDR1 SEHNR, CDR2 FQNEAQ (reference sequence). This CDR3 is built from 14 residues.

This clone appeared a few times. The chain employs TRBV10-3 and TRBJ2-7, with D perhaps assigned TRBD1 or TRBD2 (6 bases each). CDR1 is ENHRY, CDR2 SYGVKD, per germline. The V gene lost 5 bases and the J gene lost 1 base, with 9 bases spanning the gap. The CDR3 loop spans 13 amino acids. The CDR3 protein is CAISQGTSYEQYF. The CDR3 bases are TGTGCCATCAGTCAGGGGACTTCCTACGAGCAGTACTTC.

This clone was detected only a few times. The chain couples TRBV11-2 to TRBJ2-2, with unresolved D. The CDR3 is 14 amino acids. The germline V gene encodes CDR1 SGHAT and CDR2 FQNNGV. Trimming pared 1 base from V and 3 bases from J, leaving 6 bases between. CDR3 bases: TGTGCCAGCAGCTTAGTTCCGTACACCGGGGAGCTGTTTTTT. As protein: CASSLVPYTGELFF.

The chain employs TRBV5-1 and TRBJ2-1; 9 bases align to TRBD2. With V trimmed by 5 bases and J by 0 bases, 6 bases remained unmatched. The CDR3 runs 16 residues. Germline CDR1 SGHRS, CDR2 YFSETQ. CDR3 loop: CASSWGSGSSYNEQFF. Written as DNA, the CDR3 is TGCGCCAGCAGTTGGGGTAGCGGGAGCTCCTACAATGAGCAGTTCTTC.

This clone has just one count. This chain connects TRBV7-2 to TRBJ2-7, with a weak D call TRBD2 (5 bases). Trimming pared 2 bases from V and 6 bases from J, leaving 11 bases between. The CDR3 covers 13 residues. Germline V gene data show CDR1 as SGHTA and CDR2 as FQGNSA. CDR3 amino acids: CASSLFLAGEQYF. Here the CDR3 DNA reads TGTGCCAGCAGCTTATTCCTAGCAGGCGAGCAGTACTTC.

This chain joins TRBV28 and TRBJ2-2; 13 bases are a match to TRBD2. V was clipped by 8 bases and J by 8 bases; unmatched bases: 5. Per germline, CDR1 MDHEN and CDR2 SYDVKM. The CDR3 runs 14 residues. This chain's CDR3 is CASWTSGSSGELFF. CDR3 DNA: TGTGCCAGCTGGACTAGCGGGAGTAGTGGGGAGCTGTTTTTT. The full variable domain, its missing parts supplied by reference TRBV28 and TRBJ2-2, is DVKVTQSSRYLVKRTGEKVFLECVQDMDHENMFWYRQDPGLGLRLIYFSYDVKMKEKGDIPEGYSVSREKKERFSLILESASTNQTSMYLCASWTSGSSGELFFGEGSRLTVL.

The chain recombines TRBV6-5 with TRBJ2-7; TRBD1 is a possible D gene (6 bases). The CDR3 extends over 11 amino acids. V was shortened by 5 bases and J by 7 bases, with 9 bases between the two germline ends. Germline-derived CDR1 and CDR2 are MNHEY and SVGAGI. Here the CDR3 DNA reads TGTGCCAGCAGTCAGGGGTGGGAGCAGTACTTC. Amino acids: CASSQGWEQYF.

The chain carries TRBV6-5 and TRBJ2-3; the D gene could be TRBD1 or TRBD2 (5 bases each). Germline V gene data show CDR1 as MNHEY and CDR2 as SVGAGI. The CDR3 covers 14 residues. V was pared by 8 bases and J by 4 bases, with 16 bases between. The CDR3 protein is CASGVRDGSDTQYF. Here the CDR3 DNA reads TGTGCCAGCGGAGTTAGGGACGGATCAGATACGCAGTATTTT.

The V gene is TRBV7-8, the J gene TRBJ1-2, with 9 bases matching TRBD1. Germline V CDR1 and CDR2: SGHVS, FQNEAQ. The CDR3 extends over 13 amino acids. After removal of 10 bases from V and 8 bases from J, the junction contained 11 bases not matched to a gene. Here the CDR3 reads CATTGTGTLGYTF. The CDR3 nucleotides are TGTGCCACTACCGGGACAGGGACGCTCGGCTACACCTTC. Complete variable domain (other parts from reference TRBV7-8 and TRBJ1-2): GAGVSQSPRYKVAKRGQDVALRCDPISGHVSLFWYQQALGQGPEFLTYFQNEAQLDKSGLPSDRFFAERPEGSVSTLKIQRTQQEDSAVYLCATTGTGTLGYTFGSGTRLTVV.

About this clone: Other DNA sequences in the same sample also yield this CDR3. V usage is TRBV28 and J usage is TRBJ1-4; D is unclear. Trimming removed 2 bases at V and 5 bases at J, with 12 bases between. CDR3 length: 15 amino acids. Germline loops: CDR1 MDHEN, CDR2 SYDVKM. CDR3 protein: CASSLGGQANEKLFF. For the CDR3, the DNA is TGTGCCAGCAGTTTAGGAGGGCAGGCGAATGAAAAACTGTTTTTT.

This chain links TRBV10-2 with TRBJ2-7; D remains ambiguous. The germline CDR1 and CDR2 sequences are WSHSY and SAAADI. V was trimmed by 6 bases and J by 2 bases, leaving 11 bases between them. CDR3 length: 13 amino acids. CDR3 nucleotides: TGCGCCAGCAGAGGCATAGACCCCTACGAGCAGTACTTC. Amino acids: CASRGIDPYEQYF.

The rearrangement uses TRBV5-1 and TRBJ2-2; 7 bases align to TRBD1. The CDR3 length is 17 residues. Losses at the gene ends were 6 bases for V and 3 bases for J; bases not matched to a gene: 14. CDR1 SGHRS and CDR2 YFSETQ come from the germline V gene. In nucleotides, the CDR3 is TGCGCCAGCACCTATGAAGGGGGCGTGGGACACACCGGGGAGCTGTTTTTT. Translation gives CASTYEGGVGHTGELFF.

The chain has TRBV5-1 and TRBJ2-1, with D possibly matching TRBD2 (5 bases). This CDR3 spans 14 amino acids. The V end was cut by 0 bases, the J end by 5 bases, with 9 bases between. CDR1 is SGHRS, CDR2 YFSETQ, per germline. CDR3 bases: TGCGCCAGCAGCTTGGGTAGCGAACACAATGAGCAGTTCTTC. The encoded protein is CASSLGSEHNEQFF. Drawing the rest from reference TRBV5-1 and TRBJ2-1, the complete variable domain is KAGVTQTPRYLIKTRGQQVTLSCSPISGHRSVSWYQQTPGQGLQFLFEYFSETQRNKGNFPGRFSGRQFSNSRSEMNVSTLELGDSALYLCASSLGSEHNEQFFGPGTRLTVL.

This chain links TRBV19 with TRBJ2-2; D uncertain. The CDR3 covers 11 residues. Trimming stripped 1 base from V and 8 bases from J, with 2 bases between. Germline CDR1 reads LNHDA; CDR2 reads SQIVND (reference sequence). The CDR3 DNA follows: TGTGCCAGTAGTATAGGAGGGGAGCTGTTTTTT. Translating it yields CASSIGGELFF.

The gene calls are TRBV15 and TRBJ2-7; 9 nucleotides align to TRBD1. From germline, CDR1 is LNHNV and CDR2 YYDKDF (reference sequence). Trimming cost V 5 bases and J 3 bases; bases outside gene matches: 2. The length of the CDR3 is 13 residues. CDR3 nucleotides: TGTGCCACCAGCCGGGACAGGGACTACGAGCAGTACTTC. This codes for CATSRDRDYEQYF.

The gene calls are TRBV11-2 and TRBJ2-7; D perhaps matches TRBD2 (5 bases). CDR3 length equals 15 residues. From germline, CDR1 is SGHAT and CDR2 FQNNGV. Between the trimmed V and J ends, which lost 2 bases and 7 bases, there was a span of 18 bases. CDR3 nucleotide sequence: TGTGCCAGCAGCTTAATCGCCGGGAAGCCGAGAGAGCAGTACTTC. Translated: CASSLIAGKPREQYF.